This T cell receptor beta chain was sequenced during a study of T cell responses to AZD1222 COVID-19 vaccine. Across the study: Second-dose recipients at about 4 or about 12 weeks were treated as one pooled group. Points from the study as a whole: Donors in the cohort were predominantly white British and more often female, and clonal diversity was possibly underestimated. Seropositive at baseline were only a handful of AZD1222 recipients.

Data came from immunoSEQ multiplex PCR; TCRdb stores just in-frame clones and leaves some out. The table records around 140,000 clones, 90% of them present only once. The CDR3 is 16 residues long. The germline gives CDR1 SGHDT, CDR2 YYEEEE. With V trimmed by 6 bases and J by 2 bases, 10 bases remained unmatched. In this sample, this clone turned up once. Its matching antigen is unknown. This rearrangement joins TRBV5-6 to TRBJ2-1; 8 nucleotides match TRBD2. This TCR derives from an adult in good health. Sequences were derived from peripheral blood, sampled on day 0 of AZD1222 vaccination. CDR3 DNA sequence: TGTGCCAGCAACCGAGGAAGTAGCGGGGCCTACAATGAGCAGTTCTTC. It encodes CASNRGSSGAYNEQFF.